This passage covers 7 T cell receptor beta chains from one sample sequenced in a study of untreated major depressive disorder (dated by TCRdb to between 2017 and 2018). Their specific antigens are unknown. Library preparation used the immunoSEQ multiplex PCR assay. Sourced from immuneACCESS, this table was stored by TCRdb with only in-frame sequences that have V and J called. A share of the clones is absent; for the studies checked, an unresolved V gene accounts for under half, and the remainder has no known explanation. This sample holds around 13,000 clones; under 95% were observed only once. The ten top clones hold 1.7% of the sample. Broad study findings and their caveats: In CD4+ T cells, sequencing confirmed that depressed patients used TRBV05-01 (Vbeta 5.1) more than controls did, with a one-tailed test giving p = 0.040.

Sequenced input: CD4+ T cells from PBMCs. All receptors derive from a woman in her 30s with major depressive disorder.

This clone has a single count. The rearrangement joins TRBV30 to TRBJ2-2, with 8 bases identical to TRBD1. The CDR3 has 13 residues. Germline lookup yields CDR1 GTSNPN and CDR2 SVGIG (reference sequence). V was clipped by 8 bases and J by 1 base; unmatched bases: 3. The CDR3 DNA follows: TGTGCCCTGGACAGGGAGAACACCGGGGAGCTGTTTTTT. It encodes CALDRENTGELFF.

V usage is TRBV30 and J usage is TRBJ2-2, with D maybe TRBD1 (5 bases). V was shortened by 0 bases and J by 8 bases, with 16 bases between the two germline ends. The CDR3 contains 15 residues. Germline V lookup: CDR1 GTSNPN, CDR2 SVGIG (reference sequence). CDR3 sequence: CAWSVKGHELGELFF. The CDR3 DNA reads TGTGCCTGGAGTGTGAAAGGACACGAGCTTGGGGAGCTGTTTTTT.

The rearrangement links TRBV14 to TRBJ1-1; TRBD1 is a possible D gene (5 bases). V was shortened by 0 bases and J by 5 bases, with 10 bases between the two germline ends. CDR3 length equals 14 residues. CDR1 SGHDN and CDR2 FVKESK come from the germline V gene. CDR3 region: CASSQDIWGTEAFF. CDR3 bases: TGTGCCAGCAGCCAAGATATCTGGGGGACTGAAGCTTTCTTT.

The chain links TRBV30 to TRBJ2-7; maybe TRBD2 (6 bases). V was cut by 7 bases and J by 5 bases, with 9 bases left in between. CDR1 and CDR2 from the germline V gene are GTSNPN and SVGIG (reference sequence). The CDR3 runs to 10 residues. The CDR3 DNA reads TGTGCCTCGGGACTTCACGAGCAGTACTTC. Translating it yields CASGLHEQYF.

The CDR3 sequence is CASSPAPGTPEDGYTF. CDR3 sequence (DNA): TGTGCCAGTAGTCCGGCGCCCGGGACGCCGGAGGATGGCTACACCTTC. The chain carries TRBV19 and TRBJ1-2, with TRBD1 as a possible D gene (5 bases). The CDR3 totals 16 residues. Trimming removed 5 bases from V and 6 bases from J, with 22 bases in between. Germline-derived CDR1 and CDR2 are LNHDA and SQIVND (reference sequence).

J is TRBJ1-5 and V is TRBV27; D is unclear. The CDR3 is 13 amino acids. With 6 bases removed from V and 7 bases from J, the gap between germline ends came to 13 bases. Per the germline V gene, CDR1 is MNHEY and CDR2 is SMNVEV (reference sequence). The CDR3 coding sequence is TGTGCCAGCAGCTGGGGTCTGGCCCAGCCCCAGCATTTT. Residues: CASSWGLAQPQHF.

This chain uses TRBV7-7 with TRBJ1-3; D unclear. Between the trimmed V and J ends, which lost 1 base and 0 bases, there was a span of 13 bases. CDR1 is SSHAT, CDR2 FNYEAQ, per germline (reference sequence). The CDR3 runs 17 residues. As DNA, the CDR3 is TGTGCCAGCAGCTTAGGGACGGGAAGAGGCTCTGGAAACACCATATATTTT. This sequence encodes CASSLGTGRGSGNTIYF.